Sequencing of this T cell receptor beta chain was carried out in a study of cytomegalovirus exposure and HLA in healthy donors. General study results and limits: The study dropped some indistinguishable V segments, TRBV6-2 and TRBV6-3 among them. Among the sequence variants, a highly shared cluster was likely an artifact of sequencing.

Vbeta (60) and Jbeta (13) primers were used in the PCR. In the authors' methods: Later analysis identified 80 million to 85 million unique TCR beta chains, about 12 million shared. This table comes from immunoSEQ multiplex PCR, and its TCRdb copy is limited to in-frame clones, with some not included. V and J calls and clone size come straight from that table; D and trimming were deduced from the DNA. The sample includes more than 200,000 clones, more than 60% of them seen just once. Germline trimming cut 2 bases from V and 5 bases from J; bases unmatched to any gene: 8. Germline V lookup: CDR1 SNHLY, CDR2 FYNNEI. The CDR3 length is 15 residues. This clone was observed a handful of times. Its antigen remains unidentified.

The source is a girl aged 2 to 10 in good health and CMV-seronegative. The sequencing input was PBMCs. V usage is TRBV2 and J usage is TRBJ2-7; 8 bases line up with TRBD1. CDR3 bases: TGTGCCAGCAGTGAATTTCAGGGGGCCGTCGACGAGCAGTACTTC. The encoded protein is CASSEFQGAVDEQYF.